This T cell receptor beta chain was observed in a study of early T cells in non-severe SARS-CoV-2 infection. Turning to the study itself: Chains were not paired, and sequencing was done on bulk RNA from unsorted whole blood.

Findings and caveats of the study: CD4 and private specificities were missed by VDJdb matching, which favored anti-spike CD8 responses.

Molecules of cDNA were individually given unique molecular identifiers that were attached to them. Each CDR3 protein is one row after TCRdb ran MiXCR on the 5' RACE reads. The table shows some 28,000 distinct CDR3 sequences, with 8.5% to 10% occurring only once. To note about this clonotype: The antigen remains undetermined.

The clonotype originates from an adult who was a healthcare worker with PCR-confirmed SARS-CoV-2 infection or an uninfected control (not recorded which). Source material: whole blood.

This CDR3 reads CASSRGAGGINYNSPLHF. The CDR3 DNA sequence: TGTGCCAGCAGCCGTGGCGCAGGGGGAATCAACTATAATTCACCCCTCCACTTT. The genes are TRBV5-4 and TRBJ1-6; 7 bases map to TRBD1. After removal of 4 bases from V and 3 bases from J, the junction contained 13 bases not matched to a gene. Germline V gives CDR1 SGHNT, CDR2 YYREEE (reference sequence). This CDR3 comprises 18 residues. Full variable domain (remainder filled in from reference TRBV5-4 and TRBJ1-6): ETGVTQSPTHLIKTRGQQVTLRCSSQSGHNTVSWYQQALGQGPQFIFQYYREEENGRGNFPPRFSGLQFPNYSSELNVNALELDDSALYLCASSRGAGGINYNSPLHFGNGTRLTVT.